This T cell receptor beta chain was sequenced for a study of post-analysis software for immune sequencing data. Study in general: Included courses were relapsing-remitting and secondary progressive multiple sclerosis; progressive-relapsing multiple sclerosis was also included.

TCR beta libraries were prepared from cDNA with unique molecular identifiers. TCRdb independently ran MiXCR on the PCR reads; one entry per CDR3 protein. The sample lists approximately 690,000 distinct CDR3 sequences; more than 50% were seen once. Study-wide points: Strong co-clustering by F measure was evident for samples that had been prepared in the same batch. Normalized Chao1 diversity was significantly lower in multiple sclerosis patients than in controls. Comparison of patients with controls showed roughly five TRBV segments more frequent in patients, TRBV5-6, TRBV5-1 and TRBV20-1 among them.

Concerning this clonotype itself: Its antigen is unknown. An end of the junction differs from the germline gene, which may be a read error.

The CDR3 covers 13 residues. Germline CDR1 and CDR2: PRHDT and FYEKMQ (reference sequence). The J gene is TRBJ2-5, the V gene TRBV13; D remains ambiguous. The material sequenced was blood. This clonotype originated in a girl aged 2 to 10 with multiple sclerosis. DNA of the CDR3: TGTGCCAGCAGCGTCCAGGAGCAAGAGACCCAGCACTTC. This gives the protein CASSVQEQETQHF.